This T cell receptor (beta chain) came from a study of post-analysis software for immune sequencing data. On the study more broadly: Relapsing-remitting, secondary progressive and progressive-relapsing courses of multiple sclerosis were included. General study findings and limits: Several TRBV segments were more frequent in patients than controls; TRBV5-6, TRBV5-1 and TRBV20-1 belonged to this group.

Unique molecular identifiers were present in the TCR beta cDNA libraries. A single record per CDR3 protein comes from TCRdb applying MiXCR to the PCR reads. The table includes 700,000 to 800,000 distinct CDR3 sequences, 25% to 30% detected once. V was clipped by 6 bases and J by 1 base; unmatched bases: 10. Germline loops: CDR1 DFQATT, CDR2 SNEGSKA (reference sequence). The CDR3 runs to 15 residues. This clonotype was seen a handful of times. Its specificity is not known. The chain is built from TRBV20-1 and TRBJ2-5, with TRBD2 matching over 8 bases. Sequenced material: blood. The sequence was obtained from a girl under 18 with multiple sclerosis. In DNA, the CDR3 is TGCAGTGCCCACCCCAGCGGGAGAGTCCAAGAGACCCAGTACTTC. Translated: CSAHPSGRVQETQYF.